These T cell receptor beta chains were read from a single sample in a study of post-analysis software for immune sequencing data. A single record per CDR3 protein comes from TCRdb applying MiXCR to the PCR reads. The sample holds about 430,000 distinct CDR3 sequences, 35% to 45% seen once. Specimen: blood. The receptors shown here come from a girl aged 2 to 10 with multiple sclerosis. CDR3s include the opening cysteine and the closing phenylalanine or tryptophan. Fields, in order: D gene, V gene, J gene, CDR3 length, clone size, CDR3 protein, CDR3 DNA. A D gene is named only where the DNA matches it firmly. Clone size is given for some rows only: seen once, a few or many times, or a class if the clone is expanded.

D: NA
V: TRBV6-5
J: TRBJ2-4
length: 16
size: NA
CDR3: CASNDVGDGSKNIQYF
DNA: TGTGCCAGCAACGATGTCGGCGATGGGTCCAAAAACATTCAGTACTTC

D: NA
V: TRBV5-1
J: TRBJ2-2
length: 15
size: many
CDR3: CASSLRTRDTGELFF
DNA: TGCGCCAGCAGCCTCCGGACGAGGGACACCGGGGAGCTGTTTTTT

D: NA
V: TRBV4-1
J: TRBJ1-5
length: 13
size: few
CDR3: CASSQSARQPQHF
DNA: TGCGCCAGCAGCCAGTCGGCACGGCAGCCCCAGCATTTT

D: NA
V: TRBV6-6
J: TRBJ2-6
length: 16
size: NA
CDR3: CASSYSVGVWANVLTF
DNA: TGTGCCAGCAGTTACTCGGTGGGGGTTTGGGCCAACGTCCTGACTTTC

D: NA
V: TRBV10-3
J: TRBJ1-1
length: 14
size: few
CDR3: CAIGGGVLDTEAFF
DNA: TGTGCCATCGGTGGCGGCGTTTTGGACACTGAAGCTTTCTTT

D: TRBD2
V: TRBV12-3/TRBV12-4
J: TRBJ2-5
length: 16
size: few
CDR3: CASSSRLAGAGETQYF
DNA: TGTGCCAGCAGTTCTCGACTAGCGGGAGCGGGTGAGACCCAGTACTTC

D: NA
V: TRBV7-2
J: TRBJ2-3
length: 12
size: few
CDR3: CASSTDVRQQYF
DNA: TGTGCCAGCAGTACGGACGTGCGACAGCAGTATTTT

D: NA
V: TRBV7-9
J: TRBJ1-2
length: 14
size: few
CDR3: CASSPPARTVGYTF
DNA: TGTGCCAGCAGCCCCCCAGCGAGGACAGTTGGCTACACCTTC

D: TRBD2
V: TRBV4-3
J: TRBJ2-5
length: 18
size: once
CDR3: CASSQDRTSGEGQETQYF
DNA: TGCGCCAGCAGCCAAGATAGGACTAGCGGAGAGGGGCAAGAGACCCAGTACTTC

D: NA
V: TRBV28
J: TRBJ2-7
length: 16
size: once
CDR3: CASSFSGTLGSYEQYF
DNA: TGTGCCAGCAGTTTCTCCGGGACACTAGGCTCCTACGAGCAGTACTTC

D: NA
V: TRBV15
J: TRBJ2-1
length: 18
size: few
CDR3: CATSRDLGVNSSYNEQFF
DNA: TGTGCCACCAGCAGAGATCTGGGGGTTAACAGCTCCTACAATGAGCAGTTCTTC

D: NA
V: TRBV25-1
J: TRBJ2-5
length: 14
size: NA
CDR3: CASPHRYSQETQYF
DNA: TGTGCCAGCCCACATAGGTATTCCCAAGAGACCCAGTACTTC

D: TRBD2
V: TRBV5-1
J: TRBJ2-7
length: 14
size: NA
CDR3: CASRPSGGCYEQYF
DNA: TGCGCCAGCAGGCCCAGCGGGGGCTGCTACGAGCAGTACTTC